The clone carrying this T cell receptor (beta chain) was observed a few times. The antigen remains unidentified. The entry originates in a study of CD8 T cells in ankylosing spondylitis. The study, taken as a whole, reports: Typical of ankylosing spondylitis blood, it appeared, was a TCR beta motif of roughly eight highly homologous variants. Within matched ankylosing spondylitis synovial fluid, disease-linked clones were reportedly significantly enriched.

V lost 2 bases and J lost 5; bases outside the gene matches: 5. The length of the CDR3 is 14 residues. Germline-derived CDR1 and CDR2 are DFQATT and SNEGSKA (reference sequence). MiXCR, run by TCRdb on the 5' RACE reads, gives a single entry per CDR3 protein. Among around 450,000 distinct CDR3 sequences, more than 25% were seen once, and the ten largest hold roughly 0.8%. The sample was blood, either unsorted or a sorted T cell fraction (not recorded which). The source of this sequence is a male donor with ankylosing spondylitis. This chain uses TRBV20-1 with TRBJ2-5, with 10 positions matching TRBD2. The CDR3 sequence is CSARPGTSAETQYF. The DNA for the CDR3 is TGCAGTGCTAGACCCGGGACTAGCGCTGAGACCCAGTACTTC.